Listed below are T cell receptor beta chains from one sample, sequenced in a study of post-analysis software for immune sequencing data. TCRdb re-derived calls from the PCR reads in MiXCR, one entry per CDR3 protein. The table includes roughly 580,000 distinct CDR3 sequences, roughly two fifths detected once. The sequenced sample consisted of blood. Every receptor here comes from a girl aged 10 to 17 with multiple sclerosis. The CDR3 runs from the conserved cysteine through the conserved F or W. The order of the fields is J gene, V gene, CDR3 protein.

>TRBJ2-7|TRBV29-1
CSVAGTGRSYEQYF
>TRBJ2-4|TRBV6-1
CASSEWGVGQVKYF
>TRBJ1-5|TRBV28
CASSWQPQHF
>TRBJ2-1|TRBV11-3
CASTAYGEQFF
>TRBJ1-5|TRBV6-2/TRBV6-3
CASSYEQGASFSNQPQHF
>TRBJ1-2|TRBV7-9
CASSLGPGTGYTF
>TRBJ2-5|TRBV5-6
CASSLSQRDRETQYF
>TRBJ1-5|TRBV5-1
CASSLTGSRQPQHF
>TRBJ2-2|TRBV12-3/TRBV12-4
CASSYKRRLAGPGGELFF
>TRBJ1-1|TRBV5-1
CASSLDRGKIFTEAFF
>TRBJ1-2|TRBV6-5
CASSNRGTANYGYTF
>TRBJ2-1|TRBV10-2
CASSESYEQFF
>TRBJ1-5|TRBV5-1
CASSGGHNQPQHF
>TRBJ2-3|TRBV12-3/TRBV12-4
CASIAGSTDTQYF
>TRBJ2-1|TRBV9
CASSGPGTAYNEQFF
>TRBJ2-7|TRBV5-5
CASSLDSLSYEQYF
>TRBJ2-7|TRBV10-3
CAISELAGSTSYEQYF
>TRBJ2-1|TRBV12-3/TRBV12-4
CASILGGTSDYNEQFF
>TRBJ1-1|TRBV6-6
CAIRDPERAEAFF
>TRBJ1-2|TRBV4-1
CASSQDLTANNYGYTF
>TRBJ2-1|TRBV5-6
CASSRETDEQFF
>TRBJ2-3|TRBV7-2
CASSSRQGESDTQYF